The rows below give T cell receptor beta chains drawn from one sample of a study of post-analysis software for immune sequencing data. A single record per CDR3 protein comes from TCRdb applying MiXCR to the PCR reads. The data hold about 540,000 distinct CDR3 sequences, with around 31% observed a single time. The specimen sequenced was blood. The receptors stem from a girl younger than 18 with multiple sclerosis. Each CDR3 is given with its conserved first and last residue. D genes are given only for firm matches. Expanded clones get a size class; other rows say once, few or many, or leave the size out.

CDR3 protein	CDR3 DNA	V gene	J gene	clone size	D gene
CAKNPRTDGYTF	TGTGCCAAAAACCCGAGGACAGATGGCTACACCTTC	TRBV19	TRBJ1-2	-	-
CASSLAGSTNYEQYF	TGTGCCAGCAGCTTGGCTGGCAGCACTAATTACGAGCAGTACTTC	TRBV5-8	TRBJ2-7	few	-
CASSLRAGAGYNEQFF	TGTGCCAGCAGCCTTCGCGCAGGGGCGGGGTACAATGAGCAGTTCTTC	TRBV7-2	TRBJ2-1	few	-
CASSLIMTGNTEAFF	TGTGCCAGCAGTTTAATAATGACAGGGAACACTGAAGCTTTCTTT	TRBV27	TRBJ1-1	-	-
CASRETGSYYGYTF	TGCGCCAGCAGAGAGACGGGGTCCTACTATGGCTACACCTTC	TRBV5-1	TRBJ1-2	few	-
CASSVGARAQQTEAFF	TGTGCCAGCAGCGTAGGGGCTAGGGCCCAGCAAACTGAAGCTTTCTTT	TRBV9	TRBJ1-1	-	-
CASSPGGSDQETQYF	TGTGCCAGCAGCCCGGGAGGATCCGACCAAGAGACCCAGTACTTC	TRBV11-2	TRBJ2-5	-	TRBD2
CSVRLTYEQYF	TGCAGCGTCCGACTGACCTACGAGCAGTACTTC	TRBV29-1	TRBJ2-7	many	-
CATSDPGRGTDTQYF	TGTGCCACCAGTGATCCGGGGAGAGGAACAGATACGCAGTATTTT	TRBV24-1	TRBJ2-3	few	-
CASSTGAVSSYNEQFF	TGTGCCAGCAGCACGGGGGCGGTTAGCTCCTACAATGAGCAGTTCTTC	TRBV11-2	TRBJ2-1	few	-
CASSKTGGDSTDTQYF	TGTGCCAGCAGTAAGACAGGGGGGGATAGCACAGATACGCAGTATTTT	TRBV6-2/TRBV6-3	TRBJ2-3	few	TRBD1
CASSLVEGADYGYTF	TGTGCCAGCAGCTTAGTAGAGGGGGCTGACTATGGCTACACCTTC	TRBV7-9	TRBJ1-2	-	TRBD1
CASSLVIGQGGEQFF	TGTGCCAGCAGCTTAGTAATCGGACAGGGAGGTGAGCAGTTCTTC	TRBV7-2	TRBJ2-1	-	TRBD1
CASRDAGYYGYTF	TGTGCCAGTAGGGACGCAGGCTACTATGGCTACACCTTC	TRBV19	TRBJ1-2	-	-
CASSSEGETQYF	TGTGCCAGCAGCTCCGAGGGAGAGACCCAGTACTTC	TRBV5-5	TRBJ2-5	many	-
CSAGRQGGAYEQYF	TGCAGTGCTGGAAGACAGGGAGGCGCCTACGAGCAGTACTTC	TRBV20-1	TRBJ2-7	-	-
CASRGYADTQYF	TGTGCCAGCAGGGGGTATGCAGATACGCAGTATTTT	TRBV6-6	TRBJ2-3	few	-
CASSYSPQGLNTDTQYF	TGTGCCAGCAGTTACTCCCCCCAGGGACTCAACACAGATACGCAGTATTTT	TRBV6-6	TRBJ2-3	-	-
CASSLSHVDTQYF	TGTGCCAGCAGCTTATCCCATGTGGATACGCAGTATTTT	TRBV11-1	TRBJ2-3	-	-
CAISDGRTGDEQFF	TGTGCCATCAGTGATGGGCGCACCGGCGATGAGCAGTTCTTC	TRBV10-3	TRBJ2-1	-	-
CASSYPDRPQETQYF	TGTGCCAGCAGTTACCCAGACAGACCTCAAGAGACCCAGTACTTC	TRBV27	TRBJ2-5	few	-
CASRRQGTSEQYF	TGCGCCAGCAGGCGACAGGGTACTTCCGAGCAGTACTTC	TRBV5-1	TRBJ2-7	-	TRBD1
CATSDLPTKPWFTEAFF	TGTGCCACCAGTGATTTGCCGACCAAACCTTGGTTCACTGAAGCTTTCTTT	TRBV24-1	TRBJ1-1	once	-
CASSQDGQHNEQVF	TGCGCCAGCAGCCAAGATGGGCAACACAATGAGCAGGTCTTC	TRBV4-1	TRBJ2-1	-	-
CSARDPQENTEAFF	TGCAGTGCTAGAGATCCTCAAGAGAACACTGAAGCTTTCTTT	TRBV20-1	TRBJ1-1	few	-
CASSYSTFGGGLYNEQFF	TGTGCCAGCAGTTACTCGACCTTCGGCGGGGGGCTATACAATGAGCAGTTCTTC	TRBV6-5	TRBJ2-1	many	TRBD2
CASSLGTGGGETQYF	TGTGCCAGCAGTTTAGGGACAGGGGGCGGAGAGACCCAGTACTTC	TRBV12-3/TRBV12-4	TRBJ2-5	-	TRBD1
CAGTHGAGGFNEQFF	TGTGCCGGAACCCATGGAGCGGGGGGTTTCAATGAGCAGTTCTTC	TRBV12-3/TRBV12-4	TRBJ2-1	-	TRBD2
CASSSSKGVGGSPLHF	TGTGCCAGCAGCTCTTCCAAAGGGGTAGGAGGGTCACCCCTCCACTTT	TRBV27	TRBJ1-6	few	-
CASSQRTGGPFGEAFF	TGTGCCAGCAGCCAGCGGACAGGGGGTCCTTTTGGTGAAGCTTTCTTT	TRBV11-3	TRBJ1-1	-	TRBD1
CATSSISGGFGTQYF	TGTGCCACCAGCAGCATCAGCGGGGGGTTCGGTACGCAGTATTTT	TRBV15	TRBJ2-3	-	TRBD2
CASTLSGVETQYF	TGTGCCAGCACCCTTAGCGGGGTGGAGACCCAGTACTTC	TRBV12-3/TRBV12-4	TRBJ2-5	few	TRBD2
CASSPGGGRETQYF	TGCGCCAGCAGCCCCGGGGGAGGGAGAGAGACCCAGTACTTC	TRBV10-2	TRBJ2-5	few	TRBD2
CSARDRGRGYTF	TGCAGTGCTAGGGACAGGGGGCGCGGCTACACCTTC	TRBV20-1	TRBJ1-2	few	TRBD1
CASSFNVGETQYF	TGTGCCAGCAGCTTTAACGTTGGGGAGACCCAGTACTTC	TRBV12-3/TRBV12-4	TRBJ2-5	-	-
CSARLRSSYNEQFF	TGCAGTGCTAGGCTCCGTTCAAGTTACAATGAGCAGTTCTTC	TRBV20-1	TRBJ2-1	-	-
CAGSFGQGRETQYF	TGTGCCGGCAGTTTTGGCCAGGGACGAGAGACCCAGTACTTC	TRBV28	TRBJ2-5	-	-
CATSSAGANVLTF	TGTGCCACCTCAAGTGCTGGGGCCAACGTCCTGACTTTC	TRBV24-1	TRBJ2-6	-	-
CASSQDITGGYTF	TGCGCCAGCAGCCAAGATATAACCGGTGGCTACACCTTC	TRBV4-1	TRBJ1-2	-	-
CASSLVFPDSRHNEQFF	TGTGCCAGCAGCTTAGTTTTTCCGGACAGCCGACACAATGAGCAGTTCTTC	TRBV11-3	TRBJ2-1	-	-
CSASRGGAGEQFF	TGCAGTGCTAGTCGCGGGGGGGCTGGTGAGCAGTTCTTC	TRBV20-1	TRBJ2-1	few	TRBD2
CASSDETSGLDTQYF	TGTGCCAGCAGTGATGAGACTAGCGGCCTGGATACGCAGTATTTT	TRBV2	TRBJ2-3	-	TRBD2
CASSYEAGGSDNEQFF	TGTGCCAGCAGTTACGAGGCGGGGGGTTCGGACAATGAGCAGTTCTTC	TRBV6-5	TRBJ2-1	many	TRBD2
CAISQGDYGYTF	TGTGCCATCAGTCAGGGGGACTATGGCTACACCTTC	TRBV10-3	TRBJ1-2	many	TRBD1
CSARGPAAREQYF	TGCAGTGCTAGAGGGCCCGCGGCCCGCGAGCAGTACTTC	TRBV20-1	TRBJ2-7	few	-
CASSYSAGNEQYF	TGTGCCAGCAGTTACTCGGCGGGGAACGAGCAGTACTTC	TRBV6-6	TRBJ2-7	many	-
CSASAGLYNEQFF	TGCAGTGCTAGCGCTGGACTGTACAATGAGCAGTTCTTC	TRBV20-1	TRBJ2-1	-	-
CASSLLPGSIQETQYF	TGTGCCAGCAGCTTATTGCCAGGGAGTATTCAGGAGACCCAGTACTTC	TRBV7-3	TRBJ2-5	few	-
CASSPDGGYSPLHF	TGTGCCAGCAGCCCCGATGGAGGTTATTCACCCCTCCACTTT	TRBV5-6	TRBJ1-6	few	-